The rows below give T cell receptor beta chains drawn from one sample of a study of cytomegalovirus exposure and HLA in healthy donors. TCRdb keeps only in-frame clones here, not all; method: immunoSEQ multiplex PCR. Here the sample spans 75,000 to 90,000 clones, 65% to 80% being singletons. The sequencing input was PBMCs. Every receptor here comes from a man between 60 and 70 years old in good health and CMV-seronegative. The conserved cysteine and the conserved F or W are not part of the CDR3 here. A D gene is named only where the DNA matches it firmly. The size entry is marked missing in some rows and otherwise reads once, few, many or a size class.

. . TRBJ2-7 14 TRBV7-9 ASSLALASAKNEQY
. . TRBJ1-1 12 TRBV7-9 ASSLGQVNTEAF
. . TRBJ2-1 12 TRBV4-1 ASTRGPQGNEQF
TRBD1 . TRBJ1-6 13 TRBV9 ASSATGTGDSPLH
TRBD1 . TRBJ1-2 13 TRBV5-1 ASSSAGQGGYGYT
. . TRBJ2-1 11 TRBV5-5 ASSGYYYNEQF
TRBD1 few TRBJ2-1 13 TRBV2 ASSDETGSYNEQF
TRBD1 . TRBJ1-4 14 TRBV7-2 ASSPQGGATNEKLF
. . TRBJ1-5 12 TRBV5-6 ASSYRGYNQPQH
. . TRBJ1-2 11 TRBV30 AWSVLVTSWLY
TRBD1 few TRBJ1-4 13 TRBV19 ASSLGTATNEKLF
TRBD1 few TRBJ1-2 12 TRBV5-1 ASSLPGQRWENT
TRBD1 . TRBJ2-7 12 TRBV7-9 ASSVDRGRNEQY
. . TRBJ2-4 12 TRBV29-1 SVDLGVAKNIQY
. . TRBJ1-3 14 TRBV9 ASSAVQGISGNTIY
. . TRBJ2-5 13 TRBV7-9 SSSLILRRDETQY
TRBD1 . TRBJ1-4 15 TRBV7-9 ASSPPYRGQGNEKLF
TRBD1 . TRBJ2-7 13 TRBV5-1 ASSLVGQDAYEQY
TRBD2 . TRBJ2-3 14 TRBV11-2 ASSPTEAGVTDTQY
. . TRBJ2-2 13 TRBV5-1 ASSLDRTNTGELF
TRBD2 once TRBJ2-3 14 TRBV19 ASSLHGGGAGDTQY
. . TRBJ1-3 17 TRBV19 ASSIVPGPTRHSGNTIY
TRBD1 . TRBJ1-1 13 TRBV7-9 ASQDQGQGGTEAF
TRBD1 once TRBJ1-5 15 TRBV25-1 ASSGITGGSSNQPQH
. . TRBJ1-5 15 TRBV7-9 ASSPSPSEGVNQPQH
. . TRBJ1-5 14 TRBV19 ASSKAGKGSNQPQH
TRBD1 . TRBJ1-1 11 TRBV7-3 ASSFGQGTEAF
. few TRBJ1-1 12 TRBV18 ASSPGRVNTEAF
TRBD1 few TRBJ1-5 13 TRBV6-5 ASRDLTGGGQPQH
TRBD1 . TRBJ2-1 12 TRBV2 ASSLTGGRDEQF
. . TRBJ2-1 11 TRBV15 ATRGGLGHEQF
TRBD1 few TRBJ2-1 13 TRBV9 ASSVGQGPRYEQF
TRBD1 . TRBJ2-2 14 TRBV10-3 AINTGAIANTGELF
TRBD2 . TRBJ2-5 12 TRBV30 AWSLGTHGGNQY
. . TRBJ1-5 13 TRBV2 ASTRRGMRNQPQH
. . TRBJ2-5 13 TRBV21-1 ASSTRDRGRETQY
TRBD2 . TRBJ2-7 14 TRBV18 ASSPPTSATGGEQY
. . TRBJ2-5 16 TRBV6-1 ASSEGLFAAANQETQY
TRBD1 once TRBJ1-3 12 TRBV19 ASSRPGQGNTIY
TRBD2 . TRBJ2-7 14 TRBV25-1 ASSEYGRGNSYEQY
. . TRBJ2-1 11 TRBV2 ASSDRVGDEQF
TRBD1 few TRBJ1-5 13 TRBV6-1 ASSRTGGGNQPQH
TRBD2 . TRBJ2-3 13 TRBV18 ASSPSGGASDTQY
TRBD1 . TRBJ2-7 11 TRBV27 ASSWDRGYEQY
. . TRBJ2-2 15 TRBV9 ASSPGGGGVRTGELF
TRBD2 . TRBJ2-1 15 TRBV5-1 ASSLGSGGPTNNEQF
TRBD1 . TRBJ1-2 15 TRBV19 ASGSTGGPMTNYGYT
TRBD1 once TRBJ2-1 13 TRBV5-1 ASSLQGERLNEQF
. few TRBJ1-1 13 TRBV7-8 ASSLAPGPHTEAF
. . TRBJ1-1 11 TRBV10-3 AIKRESDTEAF
TRBD1 . TRBJ1-2 13 TRBV7-8 ASSSGQGGNYGYT
. . TRBJ1-1 12 TRBV2 ASSEYQGGTEAF
. . TRBJ1-2 14 TRBV9 ASSVEGQPRGDGYT
TRBD2 . TRBJ2-1 11 TRBV19 ATLLAGGHEQF
TRBD2 . TRBJ2-7 13 TRBV6-5 ASSPRVAGSYEQY